This T cell receptor beta chain was profiled in a study of T cells in Graves' hyperthyroidism and ophthalmopathy. V lost 7 bases to trimming and J lost 1 base, with 12 bases between them. Germline assignment: CDR1 KGHDR and CDR2 SFDVKD. The CDR3 is 14 residues long. The CDR3 regions of TCR beta were amplified from RNA transcripts. First-round RT-PCR targeting the TCR CDR3 was performed with the HTBI primer set. Each CDR3 protein is one row after TCRdb ran MiXCR on the multiplex PCR reads. The sample has about 600,000 distinct CDR3 sequences, 12% to 15% seen once. The sequenced material came from blood. This receptor was taken from a woman between 18 and 29 years old with Graves' ophthalmopathy. The chain combines TRBV24-1 with TRBJ1-1; no clear D gene. In nucleotides, the CDR3 is TGTGCCACCAGAGGTACAGTGCCGAACACTGAAGCTTTCTTT. Translating it yields CATRGTVPNTEAFF.